This record concerns one T cell receptor beta chain sequence. The naive CD8 subset, CD45RO-negative cells positively selected for CCR7, excluded terminally differentiated effector memory CD45RA+ cells. Caucasian adults living in Nashville, Tennessee, provided all samples. Germline trimming cut 6 bases from V and 3 bases from J; bases unmatched to any gene: 5. The CDR3 covers 13 residues. Germline CDR1 and CDR2: SGDLS and YYNGEE. This record belongs to a study of shared clonotypes between healthy human individuals. Evenly divided among several immunoSEQ plates was the genomic DNA of each subset. It was roughly 190 ng DNA, approximately 30,000 T cell genomes, that sorted-subset replicate PCRs used. Repertoires were generated with immunoSEQ multiplex PCR, while TCRdb's copy carries only in-frame clones and drops some. The sample yields roughly 2.1 million clones, about 93% seen once.

The V gene is TRBV9, the J gene TRBJ2-7; 8 bases align to TRBD2. Sequenced: naive CD8+ T cells from PBMCs. The TCR comes from a man aged 18 to 30 in good health. Some clones in this sample may be carry-over from other donors' samples. This CDR3 reads CASNPGLGYEQYF. In DNA form, the CDR3 reads TGTGCCAGCAACCCGGGACTAGGCTACGAGCAGTACTTC. Variable domain in full (rest from reference TRBV9 and TRBJ2-7): DSGVTQTPKHLITATGQRVTLRCSPRSGDLSVYWYQQSLDQGLQFLIQYYNGEERAKGNILERFSAQQFPDLHSELNLSSLELGDSALYFCASNPGLGYEQYFGPGTRLTVT.